This T cell receptor beta chain appears in the sequencing data of a study of blood T cell repertoires in COVID-19. CDR3 length: 13 amino acids. Deletions cut 2 bases from V and 3 bases from J, with 8 bases between. CDR1 is LGHNA, CDR2 YSLEER, per germline. Sequencing was performed with immunoSEQ multiplex PCR; in TCRdb, only in-frame clones are kept and a portion is missing. The table lists approximately 360,000 clones, almost 90% of them singletons, with about 6.8% in the top ten. The TCR sequence derives from a man aged 18 to 29 with active or convalescent COVID-19. Sequencing was carried out using peripheral blood. The chain combines TRBV4-3 with TRBJ2-7; D uncertain. CDR3 sequence reads: CASSQSNSYEQYF. The CDR3 bases are TGCGCCAGCAGCCAATCGAACAGCTACGAGCAGTACTTC.